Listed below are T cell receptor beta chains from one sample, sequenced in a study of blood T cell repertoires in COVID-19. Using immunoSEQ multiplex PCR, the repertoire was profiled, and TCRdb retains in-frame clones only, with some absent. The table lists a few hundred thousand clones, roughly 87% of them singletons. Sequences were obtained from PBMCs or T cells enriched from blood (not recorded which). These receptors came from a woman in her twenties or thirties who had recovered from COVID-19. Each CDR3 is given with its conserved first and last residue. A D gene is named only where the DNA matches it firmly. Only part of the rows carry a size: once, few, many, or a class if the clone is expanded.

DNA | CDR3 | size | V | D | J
TGTGCCAGCAGCGTAGCTGACAGGGTTCCTCAAGAGACCCAGTACTTC | CASSVADRVPQETQYF | - | TRBV9 | TRBD1 | TRBJ2-5
TGCGCCAGCAGTGAGTGGCAGATCAGGATCCGCCACGAGCAGTACTTC | CASSEWQIRIRHEQYF | - | TRBV10-1 | - | TRBJ2-7
TGTGCCACCAGTGACATCTCGCGGGGGGGCACAGATACGCAGTATTTT | CATSDISRGGTDTQYF | - | TRBV24-1 | TRBD2 | TRBJ2-3
TGTGCCAGTAGTAAAGGGGGGGCGATGAACACTGAAGCTTTCTTT | CASSKGGAMNTEAFF | - | TRBV19 | - | TRBJ1-1
TGCGCCAGCAGCTTGGAACTAGCGGCCACCTACGAGCAGTACTTC | CASSLELAATYEQYF | - | TRBV5-1 | TRBD2 | TRBJ2-7
TGTGCCAGCAGCTTGGGCCGGGGACTAGCGGTTAGCACAGATACGCAGTATTTT | CASSLGRGLAVSTDTQYF | - | TRBV5-4 | TRBD2 | TRBJ2-3
TGTGCCACCAGTGATTTCGAGGCAGGGGGCAATGAGCAGTTCTTC | CATSDFEAGGNEQFF | - | TRBV24-1 | TRBD1 | TRBJ2-1
TGTGCCAGCAGCTTCGACAGGTCGGACTATGGCTACACCTTC | CASSFDRSDYGYTF | - | TRBV5-4 | - | TRBJ1-2
TGTGCCAGCAGTTTCCGGGACAGGCCTTTCTACGAGCAGTACTTC | CASSFRDRPFYEQYF | - | TRBV28 | TRBD1 | TRBJ2-7
TGTGCCTGGAGGATTACTGGGGGGGGTTCACCCCTCCACTTT | CAWRITGGGSPLHF | once | TRBV30 | - | TRBJ1-6
TGTGCCAGCAGGCCACCTAGGGACAGGGGGCGAACAACTAATGAAAAACTGTTTTTT | CASRPPRDRGRTTNEKLFF | - | TRBV28 | TRBD1 | TRBJ1-4
TGTGCCAGCAGCCCCCGAACTAGCGGGAGGTCCGACAAAAACATTCAGTACTTC | CASSPRTSGRSDKNIQYF | few | TRBV5-6 | TRBD2 | TRBJ2-4
TGTGCCACCAGCAGAGATAGTTATGGCTACACCTTC | CATSRDSYGYTF | - | TRBV15 | - | TRBJ1-2
TGTGCCAGCAGTTTGGGACAGGGAGGTTTTGTGAGGATCTTT | CASSLGQGGFVRIF | - | TRBV28 | TRBD1 | TRBJ1-1
TGTGCCAGCAGCCCAACCTACAGGGGCGTCAACTATGGCTACACCTTC | CASSPTYRGVNYGYTF | - | TRBV7-2 | TRBD1 | TRBJ1-2
TGTGCCGTGACCGTAGGGACTAGCGAGCGCAATGAGCAGTTCTTC | CAVTVGTSERNEQFF | - | TRBV19 | TRBD2 | TRBJ2-1
TGTGCCAGCAGTTACTTCGGGACAGGAGGAACTGAAGCTTTCTTT | CASSYFGTGGTEAFF | - | TRBV6-5 | TRBD1 | TRBJ1-1
TGCGCCAGCAGCTTGGTTGCAGACACCGGGGAGCTGTTTTTT | CASSLVADTGELFF | - | TRBV5-1 | - | TRBJ2-2
TGTGCCAGCAGCAAAGACACTGGATATAGGACAGGGTATTTGGAGACCCAGTACTTC | CASSKDTGYRTGYLETQYF | - | TRBV21-1 | - | TRBJ2-5
TGTGCCAGCAGCGTAGGCAGTAATCAGCCCCAGCATTTT | CASSVGSNQPQHF | - | TRBV9 | - | TRBJ1-5
TGCGCCAGCAGTCTGGGGGGAACAGATACGCAGTATTTT | CASSLGGTDTQYF | - | TRBV5-1 | - | TRBJ2-3
TGTGCCAGCAGTGCCATTACAGGAATCTCTAACTATGGCTACACCTTC | CASSAITGISNYGYTF | - | TRBV6-1 | - | TRBJ1-2
TGTGCCAGCAGCTTAGGAGCGGGAGCGACCTACGAGCAGTACTTC | CASSLGAGATYEQYF | - | TRBV7-2 | TRBD2 | TRBJ2-7
TGCGCCAGCAGCCCGGGGACTACCTCCTCCTACAATGAGCAGTTCTTC | CASSPGTTSSYNEQFF | - | TRBV5-1 | TRBD2 | TRBJ2-1
TGTGCCAGCAGTTTCGTGGGGACAGGGTCTAACGAGCAGTACTTC | CASSFVGTGSNEQYF | - | TRBV28 | TRBD1 | TRBJ2-7
TGTGCCAGTAGCCGAAGGGGGACTACTAGCACAGATACGCAGTATTTT | CASSRRGTTSTDTQYF | few | TRBV19 | - | TRBJ2-3
TGCAGCGTTGTTCTGACAGGTAACACTGAAGCTTTCTTT | CSVVLTGNTEAFF | - | TRBV29-1 | - | TRBJ1-1
TGTGCCTGGATTCCGGGGGGTGCGACCATATATTTT | CAWIPGGATIYF | - | TRBV30 | - | TRBJ1-3
TGTGCCAGCACCCGACATCCCGTGGGCTATGGCTACACCTTC | CASTRHPVGYGYTF | - | TRBV28 | - | TRBJ1-2
TGTGCCAGCAGAGACTACAGGGGGCCTTACGAGCAGTACTTC | CASRDYRGPYEQYF | - | TRBV6-5 | TRBD1 | TRBJ2-7
TGCGCCAGCAGCCAAGAGGAGGGGCGTGGGGAAGCTTTCTTT | CASSQEEGRGEAFF | - | TRBV4-1 | - | TRBJ1-1
TGTGCCAGCAGTTCACGGTTGGAGCACTACGAGCAGTACTTC | CASSSRLEHYEQYF | - | TRBV27 | - | TRBJ2-7